The source of this T cell receptor (beta chain) is a study of T-cell memory formation after mild COVID-19. Across the whole study: Among the donors, TCR clusters were largely specific to each donor. General observations from the study: Memory cells collected pre-infection included some clones that later responded, suggesting cross-reactive memory joined. SARS-CoV-2 specificity of second-wave clones peaking day 37 was unconfirmed.

In its sample, this clonotype was seen a few times. Its antigen is not identified. In germline, CDR1 is SGHRS, CDR2 YFSETQ. CDR3 length: 13 residues. The V end was cut by 0 bases, the J end by 7 bases, with 10 bases between. TCRdb re-derived calls from the 5' RACE reads in MiXCR, one entry per CDR3 protein. The sample records about 320,000 distinct CDR3 sequences, approximately 15% being singletons. The specimen was PBMCs or a T cell subset sorted from them (not recorded which). The chain is built from TRBV5-1 and TRBJ1-2; D not certain. The source is a man between 18 and 35 years old who had mild COVID-19 (a few samples of this study predate the infection). Cell type and time point are not known. The CDR3 DNA reads as TGCGCCAGCAGCTTGGCCGGTCTATCTGGCTACACCTTC. As protein: CASSLAGLSGYTF.